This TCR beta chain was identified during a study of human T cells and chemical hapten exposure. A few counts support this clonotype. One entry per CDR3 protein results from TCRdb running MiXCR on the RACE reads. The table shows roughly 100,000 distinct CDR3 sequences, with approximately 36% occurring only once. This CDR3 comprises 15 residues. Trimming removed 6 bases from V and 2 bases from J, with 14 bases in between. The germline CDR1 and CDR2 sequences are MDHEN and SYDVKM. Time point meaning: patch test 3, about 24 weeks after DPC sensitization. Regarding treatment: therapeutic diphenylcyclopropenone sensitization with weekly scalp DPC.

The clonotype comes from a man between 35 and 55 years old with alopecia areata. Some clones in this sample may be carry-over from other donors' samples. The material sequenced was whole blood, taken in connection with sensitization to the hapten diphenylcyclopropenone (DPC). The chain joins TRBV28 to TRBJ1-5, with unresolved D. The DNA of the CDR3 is TGTGCCAGCAGATTCCCGGTTGGCGGCAATCAGCCCCAGCATTTT. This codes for CASRFPVGGNQPQHF.